The 22 T cell receptor beta chains below come from one sample, sequenced in a study of T cell repertoires in cytomegalovirus infection. TCRdb analysed the reads with MiXCR anew, one entry per CDR3 protein. The sample includes 310,000 or so distinct CDR3 sequences, roughly 9.3% seen only once; the top ten take approximately 2.3%. The material sequenced was PBMCs. The receptors here all came from a human donor in good health (CMV status not recorded). Some clones in this sample may be carry-over from other donors' samples.

This clonotype turned up a few times. The chain links TRBV20-1 to TRBJ1-2, with TRBD1 matching 7 bases. CDR1 DFQATT and CDR2 SNEGSKA come from the germline V gene (reference sequence). CDR3 length: 13 amino acids. The V gene end was trimmed by 3 bases and the J gene end by 4 bases; junction bases not matched to a gene: 5. CDR3 sequence: CSASDRVGYGYTF. DNA of the CDR3: TGCAGTGCTAGTGACAGGGTTGGCTATGGCTACACCTTC.

This clonotype was recorded at least ten times. The chain combines TRBV14 with TRBJ2-3, with 7 bases aligning to TRBD2. Germline V gene sequence: CDR1 SGHDN, CDR2 FVKESK. The CDR3 loop spans 12 amino acids. Trimming took 0 bases from V and 12 from J; bases not matched to a gene: 3. The chain's CDR3 is CASSQDAGLQYF. The CDR3, as DNA: TGTGCCAGCAGCCAAGACGCGGGACTACAGTATTTT.

This clonotype came up many times. This chain connects TRBV20-1 to TRBJ2-7, with a possible D match to TRBD2 (7 bases). The CDR3 is 13 residues long. Germline-derived CDR1 and CDR2 are DFQATT and SNEGSKA (reference sequence). V lost 5 bases, J lost 7 bases, and 18 bases lay in between. CDR3 protein: CSAHKRGGSEQYF. For the CDR3, the DNA is TGCAGTGCTCATAAGAGGGGGGGATCGGAGCAGTACTTC.

The table lists this clonotype with a few counts. The junction departs from germline at one end; a sequencing error may be responsible. The CDR3 bases are TGCAGTGCTGGAGAGACGACCAAAAGAGGGACCCAGTACTTC. It codes for CSAGETTKRGTQYF. V usage is TRBV20-1 and J usage is TRBJ2-5; D is unresolved. There are 14 residues in the CDR3. Germline CDR1 is DFQATT and CDR2 is SNEGSKA (reference sequence).

V gene TRBV27 combines with J gene TRBJ2-7; TRBD2 aligns across 9 bases. The V gene's germline CDR1 is MNHEY and CDR2 SMNVEV (reference sequence). V was pared by 7 bases and J by 5 bases, with 9 bases of the junction left unmatched. This CDR3 is built from 14 residues. The CDR3 DNA sequence: TGTGCCAGCACCACTATCGCGGGGGGGCACGAGCAGTACTTC. It is translated as CASTTIAGGHEQYF.

The chain couples TRBV20-1 to TRBJ2-5; tentative D call: TRBD1 (6 bases). CDR1 is DFQATT and CDR2 is SNEGSKA in the germline V gene (reference sequence). The CDR3 runs 13 residues. Trimming took off 4 bases at V and 2 bases at J, with 11 bases between the two ends. CDR3 in DNA: TGCAGTGCTACCCGGACAGAACAAGAGACCCAGTACTTC. Its protein is CSATRTEQETQYF.

This clonotype came up many times. This rearrangement joins TRBV6-1 to TRBJ2-5, with D unclear. Germline loops: CDR1 MNHNS, CDR2 SASEGT. The V end was cut by 6 bases, the J end by 1 base, with 15 bases between. The length of the CDR3 is 15 residues. The CDR3 is CASSSLRAPQETQYF. DNA of the CDR3: TGTGCCAGCAGCTCATTAAGGGCCCCCCAAGAGACCCAGTACTTC.

Ten or more counts support this clonotype. V gene TRBV14 combines with J gene TRBJ1-6; 10 bases are shared with TRBD1. Germline V CDR1 and CDR2: SGHDN, FVKESK. V gave up 4 bases and J gave up 6 bases; unmatched junction bases: 3. The CDR3 runs 15 residues. CDR3 in DNA: TGTGCCAGCAGCCCAAGGACAGGGGGTAATTCACCCCTCCACTTT. Translating it yields CASSPRTGGNSPLHF.

This clonotype was picked up a small number of times. The rearrangement joins TRBV12-3 or TRBV12-4 to TRBJ1-1, with D possibly TRBD1 on 6 matching bases. This CDR3 comprises 11 residues. V dropped 6 bases and J dropped 11 bases, with 13 bases sitting between them. The CDR3 protein is CASSNQGLAFF. CDR3 DNA sequence: TGTGCCAGCAGCAATCAGGGGCTGGCTTTCTTT.

This clonotype was counted at least ten times. V is TRBV20-1 and J is TRBJ1-2; D uncertain. Per germline, CDR1 DFQATT and CDR2 SNEGSKA (reference sequence). The CDR3 has 12 amino acids. Deletions cut 3 bases from V and 3 bases from J, with 8 bases between. For the CDR3, the DNA is TGCAGTGCTAGCGCCAGCGACTATGGCTACACCTTC. This sequence encodes CSASASDYGYTF.

This clonotype was counted at least ten times. This rearrangement joins TRBV5-4 to TRBJ2-7; D remains unclear. Germline CDR1 and CDR2: SGHNT and YYREEE (reference sequence). Trimming shortened V by 5 bases and J by 1 base, and 10 bases separated the two germline ends. The CDR3 sequence is 13 residues long. In DNA, the CDR3 is TGTGCCAGCAGTCCCGGGTCTTCCTACGAGCAGTACTTC. It specifies CASSPGSSYEQYF.

The J gene is TRBJ2-7, the V gene TRBV5-1, with D perhaps TRBD1 or TRBD2 (6 bases each). The CDR3 consists of 14 residues. Germline CDR1 SGHRS, CDR2 YFSETQ. V lost 4 bases and J lost 6, with 17 bases in between. CDR3 sequence (DNA): TGCGCCAGCAGCCAGGTTGGGGGGCTAGGCGAGCAGTACTTC. Protein sequence: CASSQVGGLGEQYF. The variable domain in full, completed from reference TRBV5-1 and TRBJ2-7, reads KAGVTQTPRYLIKTRGQQVTLSCSPISGHRSVSWYQQTPGQGLQFLFEYFSETQRNKGNFPGRFSGRQFSNSRSEMNVSTLELGDSALYLCASSQVGGLGEQYFGPGTRLTVT.

At least ten counts were recorded for this clonotype. The J gene is TRBJ2-5, the V gene TRBV6-2 or TRBV6-3; no reliable D call. Per germline, CDR1 MNHEY and CDR2 SVGEGT. The CDR3 loop spans 12 amino acids. V was clipped by 9 bases and J by 10 bases, with 18 bases between them. The CDR3 nucleotides read TGTGCCAGTTCTGGGCATCAAGTGGGCCAGTACTTC. Its protein is CASSGHQVGQYF.

This clonotype occurred many times. This chain connects TRBV28 to TRBJ2-7; 9 bases match TRBD1. The CDR3 length is 15 residues. Looked up from germline, CDR1 is MDHEN and CDR2 is SYDVKM. V lost 6 bases to trimming and J lost 7 bases; unmatched junction nucleotides: 13. Here the CDR3 DNA reads TGTGCCAGCAGCTCCCGGCCTACAGGGGGCGCGGAGCAGTACGTC. It encodes CASSSRPTGGAEQYV.

This clonotype was recorded at least ten times. The chain recombines TRBV7-8 with TRBJ2-2, with 8 nucleotides matching TRBD1. The CDR3 is 15 residues long. Germline values: CDR1 SGHVS, CDR2 FQNEAQ. V dropped 2 bases and J dropped 4; count of bases not matched to a gene: 3. CDR3 in amino acids: CASSLRDRPTGELFF. The DNA of the CDR3 is TGTGCCAGCAGCTTACGGGACAGGCCCACCGGGGAGCTGTTTTTT.

This clonotype was seen at least ten times. The J gene is TRBJ1-2, the V gene TRBV7-9; no definite D call. Between the trimmed V and J ends, which lost 4 bases and 0 bases, there was a span of 12 bases. The CDR3 is 15 residues long. Germline V CDR1 and CDR2: SEHNR, FQNEAQ (reference sequence). In nucleotides, the CDR3 is TGTGCCAGCAGCTCTACGGCCAGTCCTAACTATGGCTACACCTTC. The encoded protein is CASSSTASPNYGYTF.

This clonotype has a handful of counts. CDR3 in amino acids: CAISEGLAIGEQYF. In nucleotides, the CDR3 is TGTGCCATCAGTGAGGGACTCGCTATAGGCGAGCAGTACTTC. This sequence joins TRBV10-3 and TRBJ2-7; a possible D gene is TRBD2 (5 bases). V was pared by 2 bases and J by 6 bases, with 14 bases between. CDR1 is ENHRY and CDR2 is SYGVKD in the germline V gene. The CDR3 covers 14 residues.

In its sample, this clonotype was seen many times. The CDR3 DNA follows: TGTGCCAGCAGCTCCGGGACACCCTACAATGAGCAGTTCTTC. This codes for CASSSGTPYNEQFF. This sequence joins TRBV11-2 and TRBJ2-1; tentatively, D is TRBD1 (6 bases). This CDR3 has 14 residues. V dropped 4 bases and J dropped 2 bases, with 9 bases sitting between them. Germline V CDR1 and CDR2: SGHAT, FQNNGV.

This clonotype was picked up many times. This chain uses TRBV7-9 with TRBJ2-3; D may be TRBD1 or TRBD2 (5 bases each). CDR1 is SEHNR and CDR2 is FQNEAQ in the germline V gene (reference sequence). This CDR3 is built from 15 residues. V gave up 7 bases and J gave up 0 bases, with 14 bases separating them. CDR3 sequence reads: CASNIRDGSTDTQYF. CDR3 DNA sequence: TGTGCCAGCAACATCCGGGACGGAAGCACAGATACGCAGTATTTT.

This clonotype was detected many times. The chain carries TRBV5-6 and TRBJ2-7; D is perhaps TRBD1 (5 bases). The CDR3 runs 14 residues. Trimming cost V 5 bases and J 1 base, with 13 bases left between them. Germline V lookup: CDR1 SGHDT, CDR2 YYEEEE. The CDR3 DNA sequence: TGTGCCAGCAGATCCTTGACAGCGTCCTACGAGCAGTACGTC. It is translated as CASRSLTASYEQYV.

This chain joins TRBV2 and TRBJ2-7, with 11 bases identical to TRBD2. The CDR3 sequence is 13 residues long. V lost 7 bases to trimming and J lost 7 bases; unmatched junction nucleotides: 6. Germline assignment: CDR1 SNHLY and CDR2 FYNNEI. The CDR3 coding sequence is TGTGCCAGCAAGGGGGGGACTAGCGGAGAGCAGTACGTC. This translates into CASKGGTSGEQYV.

This clonotype was counted only a few times. The chain combines TRBV6-2 or TRBV6-3 with TRBJ1-1; no reliable D call. This CDR3 comprises 13 residues. V lost 3 bases and J 5 bases, leaving 10 bases between the germline ends. Germline assignment: CDR1 MNHEY and CDR2 SVGEGT. In nucleotides, the CDR3 is TGTGCCAGCAGTTATTGGCGAGAAACTGAAGCTTTCTTT. Protein product: CASSYWRETEAFF.